This T cell receptor beta chain derives from a study of vaccination effects on CD4 cells after COVID-19. Across the whole study: Relative to the second dose, post-vaccine samples were obtained a median of 72 days later. Whole-study results and caveats: Convalescents' post-vaccine spike-reactive clones were mainly new, vaccine-induced. Relatively few convalescent patients took part in the study, which had no early post-infection timepoints.

Researchers isolated CD4+ T cells once approximately ten days of culture had elapsed. This person's SARS-CoV-2 infection, confirmed by PCR, occurred between March and December 2020. It was two doses of either the BNT162b2 or mRNA-1273 vaccine that participants received. Half the medium was replaced with IL-2 medium on days 3 and 7. This CDR3 is 14 amino acids long. CDR1 MNHEY and CDR2 SVGAGI come from the germline V gene. The trim removed 4 bases at V and 1 base at J, leaving 3 bases unmatched. TCRdb keeps only in-frame clones here, not all; method: immunoSEQ multiplex PCR. The sample includes roughly 30,000 clones, approximately 72% of them seen just once. As to this clone: No antigen is known for it.

The sequence derives from a human donor who had a prior SARS-CoV-2 infection. The chain couples TRBV6-5 to TRBJ2-5, with 7 bases identical to TRBD1. This specimen consisted of CD4+ T cells from PBMCs cultured without peptide, obtained after COVID-19 vaccination. The CDR3 sequence is CASSSGTVQETQYF. In DNA, the CDR3 is TGTGCCAGCAGTTCTGGGACAGTCCAAGAGACCCAGTACTTC.